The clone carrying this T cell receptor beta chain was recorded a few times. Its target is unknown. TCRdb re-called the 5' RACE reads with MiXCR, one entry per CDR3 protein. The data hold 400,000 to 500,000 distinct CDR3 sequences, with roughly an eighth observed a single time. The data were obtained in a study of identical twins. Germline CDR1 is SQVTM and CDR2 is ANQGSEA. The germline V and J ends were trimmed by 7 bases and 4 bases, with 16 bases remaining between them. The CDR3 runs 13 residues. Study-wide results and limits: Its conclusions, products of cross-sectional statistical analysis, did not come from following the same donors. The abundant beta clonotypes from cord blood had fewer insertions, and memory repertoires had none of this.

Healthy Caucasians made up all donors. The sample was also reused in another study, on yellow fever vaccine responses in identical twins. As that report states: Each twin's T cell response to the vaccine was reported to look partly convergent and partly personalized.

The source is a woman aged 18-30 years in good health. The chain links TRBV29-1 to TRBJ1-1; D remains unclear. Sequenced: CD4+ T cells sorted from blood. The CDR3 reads CSADRQLRTEAFF. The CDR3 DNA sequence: TGCAGCGCCGACCGTCAACTCCGCACTGAAGCTTTCTTT.